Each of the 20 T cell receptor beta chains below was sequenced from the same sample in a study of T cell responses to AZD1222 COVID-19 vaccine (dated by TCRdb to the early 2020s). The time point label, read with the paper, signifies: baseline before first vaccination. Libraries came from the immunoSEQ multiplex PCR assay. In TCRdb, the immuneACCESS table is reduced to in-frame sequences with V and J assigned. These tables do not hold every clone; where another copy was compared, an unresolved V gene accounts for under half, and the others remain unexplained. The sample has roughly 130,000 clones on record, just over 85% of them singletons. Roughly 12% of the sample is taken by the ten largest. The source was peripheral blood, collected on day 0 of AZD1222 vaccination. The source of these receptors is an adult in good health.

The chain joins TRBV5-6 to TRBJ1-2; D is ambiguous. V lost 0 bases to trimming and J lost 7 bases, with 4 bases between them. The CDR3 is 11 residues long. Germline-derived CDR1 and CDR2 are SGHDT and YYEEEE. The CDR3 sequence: CASSLEGGYTF. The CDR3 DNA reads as TGTGCCAGCAGCTTGGAAGGTGGCTACACCTTC.

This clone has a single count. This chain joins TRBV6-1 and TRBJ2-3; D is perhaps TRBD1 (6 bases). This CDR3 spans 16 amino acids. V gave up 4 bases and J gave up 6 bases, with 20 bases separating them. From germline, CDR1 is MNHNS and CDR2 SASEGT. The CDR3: CASSVTGTPFGDTQYF. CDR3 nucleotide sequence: TGTGCCAGCAGTGTTACCGGGACACCCTTCGGGGATACGCAGTATTTT.

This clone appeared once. The DNA of the CDR3 is TGCAGCGTATCCGGGGGGACAGTTAATGAAAAACTGTTTTTT. This codes for CSVSGGTVNEKLFF. V is TRBV29-1 and J is TRBJ1-4, with 7 bases lining up with TRBD1. V gave up 6 bases and J gave up 4 bases; unmatched junction bases: 8. In germline, CDR1 is SQVTM, CDR2 ANQGSEA. This CDR3 contains 14 residues.

CDR3 region: CASSPDLGINTEAFF. CDR3 nucleotide sequence: TGTGCCAGCTCACCTGATCTCGGCATAAACACTGAAGCTTTCTTT. The chain couples TRBV18 to TRBJ1-1; no reliable D call. The CDR3 is made up of 15 amino acids. From germline, CDR1 is KGHSH and CDR2 LQKENI. V lost 3 bases and J lost 2, with 13 bases in between.

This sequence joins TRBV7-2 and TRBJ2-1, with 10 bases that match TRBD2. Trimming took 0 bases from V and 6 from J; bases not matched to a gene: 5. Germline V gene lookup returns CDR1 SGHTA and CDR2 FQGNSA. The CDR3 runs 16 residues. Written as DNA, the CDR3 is TGTGCCAGCAGCTTAGCCGGGACTAGCGCCCCCAATGAGCAGTTCTTC. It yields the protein CASSLAGTSAPNEQFF.

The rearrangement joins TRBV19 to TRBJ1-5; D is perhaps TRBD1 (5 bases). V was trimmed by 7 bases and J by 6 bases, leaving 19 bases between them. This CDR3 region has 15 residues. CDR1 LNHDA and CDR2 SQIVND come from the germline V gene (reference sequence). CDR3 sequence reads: CASNSGREVIQPQHF. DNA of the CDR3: TGTGCCAGTAATTCGGGCAGGGAAGTAATTCAGCCCCAGCATTTT.

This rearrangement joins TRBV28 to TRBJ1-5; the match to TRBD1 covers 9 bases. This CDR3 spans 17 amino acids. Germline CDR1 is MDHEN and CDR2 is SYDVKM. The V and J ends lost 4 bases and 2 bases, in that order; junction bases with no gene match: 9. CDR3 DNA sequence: TGTGCCAGCAGTTGGGGACAGGGTATCGGGGGCAATCAGCCCCAGCATTTT. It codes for CASSWGQGIGGNQPQHF.

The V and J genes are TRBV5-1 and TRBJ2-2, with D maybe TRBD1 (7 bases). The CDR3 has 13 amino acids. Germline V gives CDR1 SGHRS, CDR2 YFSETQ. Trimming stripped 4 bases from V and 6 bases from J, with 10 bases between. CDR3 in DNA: TGCGCCAGCAGCACAGGGGAGGCCGGGGAGCTGTTTTTT. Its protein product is CASSTGEAGELFF.

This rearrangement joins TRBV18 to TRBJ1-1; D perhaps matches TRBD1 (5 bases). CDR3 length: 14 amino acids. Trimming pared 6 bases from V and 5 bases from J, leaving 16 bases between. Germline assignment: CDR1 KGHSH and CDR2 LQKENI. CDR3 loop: CASSEAGRDTEAFF. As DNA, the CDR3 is TGTGCCAGCTCGGAGGCGGGGCGTGATACTGAAGCTTTCTTT.

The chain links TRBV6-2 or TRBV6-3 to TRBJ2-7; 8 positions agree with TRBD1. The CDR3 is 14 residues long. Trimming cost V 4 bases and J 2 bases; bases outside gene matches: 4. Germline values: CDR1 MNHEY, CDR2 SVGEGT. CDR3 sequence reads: CASSWGTGPYEQYF. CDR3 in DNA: TGTGCCAGCAGTTGGGGGACAGGACCCTACGAGCAGTACTTC.

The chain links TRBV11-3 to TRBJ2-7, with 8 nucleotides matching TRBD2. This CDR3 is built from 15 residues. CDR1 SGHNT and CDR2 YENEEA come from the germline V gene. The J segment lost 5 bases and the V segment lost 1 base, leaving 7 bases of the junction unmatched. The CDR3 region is CASSLGTSITDEQYF. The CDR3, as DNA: TGTGCCAGCAGCTTAGGGACTAGCATTACGGACGAGCAGTACTTC.

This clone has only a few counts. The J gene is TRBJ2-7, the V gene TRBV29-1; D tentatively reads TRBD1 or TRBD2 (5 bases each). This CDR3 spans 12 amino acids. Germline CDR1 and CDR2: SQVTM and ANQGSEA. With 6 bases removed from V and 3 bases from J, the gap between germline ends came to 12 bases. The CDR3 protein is CSVGIDSYEQYF. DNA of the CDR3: TGCAGCGTCGGGATCGACAGCTACGAGCAGTACTTC.

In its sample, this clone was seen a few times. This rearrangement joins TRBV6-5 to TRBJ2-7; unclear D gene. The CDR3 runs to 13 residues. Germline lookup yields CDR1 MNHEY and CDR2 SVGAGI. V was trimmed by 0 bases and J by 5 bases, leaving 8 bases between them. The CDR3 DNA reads TGTGCCAGCAGTTACTCCCGGACCCACGAGCAGTACTTC. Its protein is CASSYSRTHEQYF.

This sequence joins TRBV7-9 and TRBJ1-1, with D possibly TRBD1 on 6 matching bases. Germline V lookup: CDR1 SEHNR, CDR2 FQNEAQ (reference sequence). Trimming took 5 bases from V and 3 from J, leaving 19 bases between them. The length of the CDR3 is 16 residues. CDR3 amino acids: CASSRPGALSDTEAFF. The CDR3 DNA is TGTGCCAGCAGCCGCCCGGGGGCGTTATCCGACACTGAAGCTTTCTTT. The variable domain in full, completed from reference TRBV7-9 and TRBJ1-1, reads DTGVSQNPRHKITKRGQNVTFRCDPISEHNRLYWYRQTLGQGPEFLTYFQNEAQLEKSRLLSDRFSAERPKGSFSTLEIQRTEQGDSAMYLCASSRPGALSDTEAFFGQGTRLTVV.

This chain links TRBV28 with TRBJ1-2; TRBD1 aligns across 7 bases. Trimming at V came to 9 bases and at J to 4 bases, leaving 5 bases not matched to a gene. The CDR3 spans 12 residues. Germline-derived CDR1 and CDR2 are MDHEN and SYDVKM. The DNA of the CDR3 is TGTGCCAGTTTTGACAGGGCCTATGGCTACACCTTC. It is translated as CASFDRAYGYTF.

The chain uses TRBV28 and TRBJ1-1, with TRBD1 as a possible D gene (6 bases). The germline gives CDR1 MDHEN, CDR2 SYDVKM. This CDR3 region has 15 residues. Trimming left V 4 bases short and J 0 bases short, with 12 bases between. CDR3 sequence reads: CASSCTGCVNTEAFF. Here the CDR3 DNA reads TGTGCCAGCAGTTGTACAGGGTGCGTGAACACTGAAGCTTTCTTT.

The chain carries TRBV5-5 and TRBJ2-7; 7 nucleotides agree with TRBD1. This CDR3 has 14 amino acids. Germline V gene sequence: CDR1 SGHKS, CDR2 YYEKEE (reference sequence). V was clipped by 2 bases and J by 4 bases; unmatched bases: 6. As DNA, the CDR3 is TGTGCCAGCAGCTTCCCGACAGGGAGATACGAGCAGTACTTC. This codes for CASSFPTGRYEQYF.

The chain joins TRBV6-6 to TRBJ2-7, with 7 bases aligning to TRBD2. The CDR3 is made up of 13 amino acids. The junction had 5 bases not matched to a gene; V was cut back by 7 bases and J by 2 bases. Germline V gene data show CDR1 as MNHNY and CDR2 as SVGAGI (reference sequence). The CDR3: CASTPSGTYEQYF. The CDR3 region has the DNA TGTGCCAGCACCCCTAGCGGAACCTACGAGCAGTACTTC.

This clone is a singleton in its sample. The CDR3 nucleotides read TGTGCCAGCAAACCTTTTACGAATCAGCCCCAGCATTTT. Amino acids: CASKPFTNQPQHF. The gene calls are TRBV6-1 and TRBJ1-5; no reliable D call. CDR3 length equals 13 residues. CDR1 is MNHNS and CDR2 is SASEGT in the germline V gene. Trimming cost V 7 bases and J 4 bases, with 11 bases left between them.

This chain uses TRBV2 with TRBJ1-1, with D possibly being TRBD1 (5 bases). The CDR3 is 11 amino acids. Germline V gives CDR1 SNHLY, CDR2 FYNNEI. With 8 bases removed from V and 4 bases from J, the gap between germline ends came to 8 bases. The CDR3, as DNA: TGTGCCAGCTGGGGGGGCACTGAAGCTTTCTTT. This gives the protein CASWGGTEAFF.